This passage covers 24 T cell receptor beta chains from one sample sequenced in a study of blood T cells in healthy people across ages. Through a sample-barcoded 5' primer and a J-beta primer mix, a second PCR was run for 7 to 11 cycles. TCRdb passed the 5' RACE reads through MiXCR, listing each CDR3 protein once. The table lists 1.5 million to 2 million distinct CDR3 sequences, almost 35% of them singletons. Material: blood. Every receptor here comes from a woman between 25 and 40 years old in good health.

This chain uses TRBV5-1 with TRBJ1-5, with TRBD1 identical over 9 bases. The CDR3 contains 14 residues. Looked up from germline, CDR1 is SGHRS and CDR2 is YFSETQ. V was pared by 5 bases and J by 4 bases, with 4 bases of the junction left unmatched. DNA for the CDR3: TGCGCCAGCAGACTAGGGACAGGGAATCAGCCCCAGCATTTT. Encoded protein: CASRLGTGNQPQHF.

This clonotype has a handful of counts. V gene TRBV9 combines with J gene TRBJ2-3; 7 bases are a match to TRBD1. This CDR3 has 13 residues. Germline CDR1 is SGDLS and CDR2 is YYNGEE. The V segment lost 3 bases and the J segment 4 bases; nucleotides outside the gene matches: 2. The CDR3 nucleotides read TGTGCCAGCAGCGAGGGGGCTCCAGATACGCAGTATTTT. It specifies CASSEGAPDTQYF. Full variable domain (rest looked up from reference TRBV9 and TRBJ2-3): DSGVTQTPKHLITATGQRVTLRCSPRSGDLSVYWYQQSLDQGLQFLIQYYNGEERAKGNILERFSAQQFPDLHSELNLSSLELGDSALYFCASSEGAPDTQYFGPGTRLTVL.

In its sample, this clonotype was seen a few times. V usage is TRBV7-3 and J usage is TRBJ2-1; D perhaps matches TRBD2 (7 bases). CDR1 SGHTA and CDR2 FQGTGA come from the germline V gene. Trimming took off 5 bases at V and 4 bases at J, with 18 bases between the two ends. This CDR3 comprises 16 residues. CDR3 in amino acids: CASSQGGGLPYNEQFF. The CDR3 DNA is TGTGCCAGCAGCCAGGGAGGGGGACTACCTTACAATGAGCAGTTCTTC.

The gene calls are TRBV5-1 and TRBJ1-6; D may be TRBD1 (5 bases). The V end lost 2 bases, the J end lost 7 bases, and 13 bases lay between the germline ends. Germline lookup yields CDR1 SGHRS and CDR2 YFSETQ. This CDR3 is built from 15 residues. This CDR3 is CASSFKGTENSPLHF. CDR3 nucleotide sequence: TGCGCCAGCAGCTTTAAAGGGACGGAGAATTCACCCCTCCACTTT.

This clonotype came up a few times. This chain joins TRBV28 and TRBJ2-4, with D tentatively TRBD1 (6 bases). The DNA end favors TRBJ2-7, so the J call may be wrong. This CDR3 has 13 amino acids. Germline loops: CDR1 MDHEN, CDR2 SYDVKM. The CDR3 sequence: CASTRTGIYEQYF. DNA for the CDR3: TGTGCCAGCACTCGCACAGGGATCTACGAGCAGTACTTC.

This clonotype was seen more than once but under ten times. The chain uses TRBV27 and TRBJ2-5; D unclear. V was cut by 3 bases and J by 7 bases, with 15 bases left in between. Germline CDR1 MNHEY, CDR2 SMNVEV (reference sequence). The CDR3 sequence is 14 residues long. The chain's CDR3 is CASSLASARGTQYF. The CDR3 coding sequence is TGTGCCAGCAGTTTGGCCAGTGCGAGAGGGACCCAGTACTTC.

There are a few counts of this clonotype. The rearrangement uses TRBV5-1 and TRBJ2-7; D is uncertain. CDR1 is SGHRS and CDR2 is YFSETQ in the germline V gene. The V gene lost 0 bases and the J gene lost 3 bases, with 10 bases spanning the gap. This CDR3 comprises 14 residues. CDR3 sequence reads: CASSLVSDLYEQYF. The CDR3 DNA sequence: TGCGCCAGCAGCTTGGTGTCAGATCTCTACGAGCAGTACTTC.

On this clonotype itself: This may come from a read error, since a much larger clone is one base off. The V and J genes are TRBV7-2 and TRBJ2-5; D is unclear. CDR3 length: 15 residues. Per germline, CDR1 SGHTA and CDR2 FQGNSA. The CDR3 here is CAGSLRGFGQETQYF. The CDR3, as DNA: TGTGCCGGCAGCTTAAGAGGTTTCGGACAAGAGACCCAGTACTTC.

This clonotype was counted at least ten times. The chain uses TRBV30 and TRBJ2-7, with 8 nucleotides matching TRBD2. J gave up 2 bases and V 2 bases, and 14 bases lay outside the gene matches. CDR3 length: 17 amino acids. Looked up from germline, CDR1 is GTSNPN and CDR2 is SVGIG (reference sequence). The CDR3 nucleotides read TGTGCCTGGAGTTTCTACTACCGACTAGCGAATACCTACGAGCAGTACTTC. It specifies CAWSFYYRLANTYEQYF.

This clonotype was detected a few times. The V and J genes are TRBV5-1 and TRBJ2-7; the match to TRBD1 covers 9 bases. Germline CDR1 reads SGHRS; CDR2 reads YFSETQ. The length of the CDR3 is 16 residues. The junction had 6 bases not matched to a gene; V was cut back by 0 bases and J by 2 bases. The DNA for the CDR3 is TGCGCCAGCAGCTTGGACCGGGACAGGGACCCCTACGAGCAGTACTTC. It encodes CASSLDRDRDPYEQYF.

The chain has TRBV12-5 and TRBJ2-7; D not certain. Deletions cut 1 base from V and 5 bases from J, with 15 bases between. This CDR3 is 15 amino acids long. CDR1 and CDR2 from the germline V gene are LGHNT and FRNRAP. Here the CDR3 reads CASGLGSPAFDEQYF. The CDR3 nucleotides are TGTGCTAGTGGTTTGGGAAGTCCCGCTTTCGACGAGCAGTACTTC.

This clonotype was observed at least ten times. V and J are TRBV10-3 and TRBJ2-1, with 9 bases identical to TRBD2. From germline, CDR1 is ENHRY and CDR2 SYGVKD. There are 15 residues in the CDR3. V was clipped by 4 bases and J by 4 bases; unmatched bases: 5. Here the CDR3 reads CAISVAGDGYNEQFF. The CDR3 DNA sequence: TGTGCCATCAGTGTAGCGGGAGATGGGTACAATGAGCAGTTCTTC.

This clonotype came up a few times. CDR3 sequence reads: CASSLGTSQGAKNIQYF. The CDR3 DNA sequence: TGTGCCAGCAGCTTAGGGACCTCGCAGGGGGCCAAAAACATTCAGTACTTC. The gene calls are TRBV7-3 and TRBJ2-4; D is perhaps TRBD1 (6 bases). Germline-derived CDR1 and CDR2 are SGHTA and FQGTGA. V lost 2 bases, J lost 1 base, and 15 bases lay in between. The CDR3 is 17 residues long.

This clonotype was seen a handful of times. This sequence joins TRBV20-1 and TRBJ2-5, with 15 bases fitting TRBD2. Trimming at V came to 5 bases and at J to 4 bases, leaving 8 bases not matched to a gene. This CDR3 comprises 16 residues. Germline loops: CDR1 DFQATT, CDR2 SNEGSKA (reference sequence). This CDR3 is CSAPGLAGGPRETQYF. The CDR3 DNA reads TGCAGTGCTCCTGGACTAGCGGGGGGGCCACGAGAGACCCAGTACTTC.

The chain uses TRBV20-1 and TRBJ1-1; D is uncertain. Deletions cut 5 bases from V and 0 bases from J, with 7 bases between. The CDR3 runs to 12 residues. CDR1 is DFQATT and CDR2 is SNEGSKA in the germline V gene (reference sequence). The CDR3 sequence: CSARWMNTEAFF. DNA for the CDR3: TGCAGTGCTCGGTGGATGAACACTGAAGCTTTCTTT.

V usage is TRBV2 and J usage is TRBJ2-7; 8 bases match TRBD2. V dropped 6 bases and J dropped 0; count of bases not matched to a gene: 4. Germline CDR1 is SNHLY and CDR2 is FYNNEI. The CDR3 totals 14 residues. The CDR3, as DNA: TGTGCCAGCAGAGCGGGGGTAAGCTCCTACGAGCAGTACTTC. This sequence encodes CASRAGVSSYEQYF. The variable domain in full, completed from reference TRBV2 and TRBJ2-7, reads EPEVTQTPSHQVTQMGQEVILRCVPISNHLYFYWYRQILGQKVEFLVSFYNNEISEKSEIFDDQFSVERPDGSNFTLKIRSTKLEDSAMYFCASRAGVSSYEQYFGPGTRLTVT.

In regard to this clonotype: A much larger clone sits a single nucleotide away, making a read error possible. The chain carries TRBV29-1 and TRBJ2-7; tentatively, D is TRBD2 (6 bases). CDR3 length: 10 residues. CDR1 is SQVTM and CDR2 is ANQGSEA in the germline V gene. Trimming took 8 bases from V and 7 from J, leaving 12 bases between them. CDR3 amino acids: CSTGVNEQYF. The CDR3 region has the DNA TGCAGCACGGGAGTCAATGAGCAGTACTTC.

The chain links TRBV28 to TRBJ1-2, with 9 bases matching TRBD1. Germline CDR1 is MDHEN and CDR2 is SYDVKM. J was trimmed by 7 bases and V by 6 bases; bases with no gene match: 18. The CDR3 loop spans 17 amino acids. The CDR3 nucleotides read TGTGCCAGCAGATACCCCGCCCGGGACAGGGTCATCGGTGGCTACACCTTC. Amino acid sequence: CASRYPARDRVIGGYTF.

The chain employs TRBV9 and TRBJ1-2, with D possibly matching TRBD1 (6 bases). Deletions cut 3 bases from V and 6 bases from J, with 12 bases between. Looked up from germline, CDR1 is SGDLS and CDR2 is YYNGEE. This CDR3 comprises 13 residues. In nucleotides, the CDR3 is TGTGCCAGCAGCGGATTGGGGGGGCATGGCTACACCTTC. It is translated as CASSGLGGHGYTF.

This chain links TRBV2 with TRBJ2-5; 8 bases align to TRBD1. This CDR3 region has 14 residues. Germline V gene lookup returns CDR1 SNHLY and CDR2 FYNNEI. V lost 6 bases and J lost 11; bases outside the gene matches: 14. In DNA form, the CDR3 reads TGTGCCAGCAGCGGCTCTGGACAGGGTGGTAAGCAGTACTTC. As protein: CASSGSGQGGKQYF.

This clonotype was seen only a few times. This chain connects TRBV28 to TRBJ2-7, with 11 bases matching TRBD2. V lost 5 bases to trimming and J lost 2 bases; unmatched junction nucleotides: 29. Germline lookup yields CDR1 MDHEN and CDR2 SYDVKM. There are 23 residues in the CDR3. The CDR3 here is CASSPKPWPRPTGTSGDPYEQYF. As DNA, the CDR3 is TGTGCCAGCAGTCCAAAACCTTGGCCCAGACCGACCGGGACTAGCGGCGACCCCTACGAGCAGTACTTC.

This clonotype has more than one count but fewer than ten. The J gene is TRBJ2-7, the V gene TRBV7-2, with TRBD2 matching 7 bases. V shed 2 bases, J shed 5 bases, and the junction held 3 bases outside the gene matches. This CDR3 has 13 amino acids. Germline V gene lookup returns CDR1 SGHTA and CDR2 FQGNSA. The CDR3 sequence: CASSLTSDHEQYF. DNA of the CDR3: TGTGCCAGCAGCTTAACTAGCGACCACGAGCAGTACTTC.

This rearrangement joins TRBV9 to TRBJ2-7, with 7 bases matching TRBD1. The germline gives CDR1 SGDLS, CDR2 YYNGEE. The CDR3 spans 13 residues. V dropped 3 bases and J dropped 6; count of bases not matched to a gene: 6. The CDR3 DNA follows: TGTGCCAGCAGCGAGGGGGCGTGGGGCGAGCAGTACTTC. Amino acid sequence: CASSEGAWGEQYF.

This chain joins TRBV29-1 and TRBJ1-1; tentative D call: TRBD1 (6 bases). The CDR3 runs 13 residues. The germline V gene encodes CDR1 SQVTM and CDR2 ANQGSEA. Trimming cost V 3 bases and J 5 bases, with 13 bases left between them. The CDR3 reads CSVEEGGWTEAFF. CDR3 nucleotide sequence: TGCAGCGTTGAGGAGGGGGGATGGACTGAAGCTTTCTTT.